Listed here are 8 T cell receptor beta chains from one sample, sequenced in a study of early T cells in non-severe SARS-CoV-2 infection. MiXCR was run by TCRdb on the 5' RACE reads, yielding one entry per CDR3 protein. Of approximately 21,000 distinct CDR3 sequences in the sample, 4.5% to 5.5% were seen once. Sequencing was carried out using whole blood. The source of these receptors is an adult who was a healthcare worker with PCR-confirmed SARS-CoV-2 infection or an uninfected control (not recorded which).

This clonotype was seen repeatedly, ten times or more. The J gene is TRBJ1-5, the V gene TRBV28, with 10 bases matching TRBD1. Trimming cost V 3 bases and J 10 bases; bases outside gene matches: 12. The CDR3 is 16 amino acids. CDR1 is MDHEN, CDR2 SYDVKM, per germline. The CDR3 loop is CASSLRGTGDVNPQHF. CDR3 coding DNA: TGTGCCAGCAGTTTGAGAGGGACAGGGGACGTTAATCCCCAGCATTTT. The full variable domain, its missing parts supplied by reference TRBV28 and TRBJ1-5, is DVKVTQSSRYLVKRTGEKVFLECVQDMDHENMFWYRQDPGLGLRLIYFSYDVKMKEKGDIPEGYSVSREKKERFSLILESASTNQTSMYLCASSLRGTGDVNPQHFGDGTRLSIL.

In its sample, this clonotype was seen many times. CDR3 loop: CASEGGPGYTGELFF. DNA for the CDR3: TGTGCCAGCGAGGGGGGCCCAGGGTACACCGGGGAGCTGTTTTTT. The J gene is TRBJ2-2, the V gene TRBV7-6, with D perhaps matching TRBD1 or TRBD2 (6 bases each). The CDR3 is 15 amino acids. Looked up from germline, CDR1 is SGHVS and CDR2 is FNYEAQ. V lost 8 bases and J 3 bases, leaving 16 bases between the germline ends. Full variable domain (rest looked up from reference TRBV7-6 and TRBJ2-2): GAGVSQSPRYKVTKRGQDVALRCDPISGHVSLYWYRQALGQGPEFLTYFNYEAQQDKSGLPNDRFSAERPEGSISTLTIQRTEQRDSAMYRCASEGGPGYTGELFFGEGSRLTVL.

This clonotype occurred many times. This rearrangement joins TRBV28 to TRBJ2-3, with D tentatively TRBD1 (6 bases). Between the trimmed V and J ends, which lost 1 base and 7 bases, there was a span of 9 bases. The CDR3 is made up of 13 amino acids. CDR1 MDHEN and CDR2 SYDVKM come from the germline V gene. CDR3 DNA sequence: TGTGCCAGCAGTTTATTCAGGGGAAATACGCAGTATTTT. Residues: CASSLFRGNTQYF.

This clonotype was counted at least ten times. This rearrangement joins TRBV4-3 to TRBJ2-1; tentatively, D is TRBD1 or TRBD2 (6 bases each). The CDR3 contains 14 residues. Germline V gives CDR1 LGHNA, CDR2 YSLEER. V lost 0 bases and J 8 bases, leaving 11 bases between the germline ends. This chain's CDR3 is CASSQDGGPDEQFF. The CDR3, as DNA: TGCGCCAGCAGCCAAGATGGGGGGCCGGATGAGCAGTTCTTC.

This clonotype was found many times. This chain uses TRBV4-2 with TRBJ1-1; D is unresolved. Between the trimmed V and J ends, which lost 4 bases and 4 bases, there was a span of 13 bases. Per germline, CDR1 LGHNA and CDR2 YNFKEQ. The CDR3 consists of 14 residues. The CDR3 region has the DNA TGTGCCAGCAGCCCAGAGGCGGGCGGCACTGAAGCTTTCTTT. Encoded protein: CASSPEAGGTEAFF.

This clonotype turned up a few times. This chain joins TRBV29-1 and TRBJ1-2, with D unresolved. V shed 2 bases and J shed 7 bases, with 5 bases lying between them. CDR1 SQVTM and CDR2 ANQGSEA come from the germline V gene. This CDR3 spans 10 amino acids. In DNA, the CDR3 is TGCAGCGTTGAAACGGTTGGCTACACCTTC. It encodes CSVETVGYTF.

This clonotype was seen many times. V is TRBV20-1 and J is TRBJ1-1, with D possibly being TRBD1 (6 bases). The length of the CDR3 is 14 residues. Trimming took off 5 bases at V and 1 base at J, with 14 bases between the two ends. Germline CDR1 is DFQATT and CDR2 is SNEGSKA (reference sequence). CDR3 loop: CSARVGGPNTEAFF. CDR3 bases: TGCAGTGCTCGAGTAGGGGGGCCGAACACTGAAGCTTTCTTT.

This clonotype was observed many times. The CDR3 nucleotides read TGTGCCAGCAGCGAGGTCTCCGGTGAGAGCAATCAGCCCCAGCATTTT. Residues: CASSEVSGESNQPQHF. This sequence joins TRBV21-1 and TRBJ1-5. TRBV21-1 represents a pseudogene. The CDR3 has 16 amino acids.